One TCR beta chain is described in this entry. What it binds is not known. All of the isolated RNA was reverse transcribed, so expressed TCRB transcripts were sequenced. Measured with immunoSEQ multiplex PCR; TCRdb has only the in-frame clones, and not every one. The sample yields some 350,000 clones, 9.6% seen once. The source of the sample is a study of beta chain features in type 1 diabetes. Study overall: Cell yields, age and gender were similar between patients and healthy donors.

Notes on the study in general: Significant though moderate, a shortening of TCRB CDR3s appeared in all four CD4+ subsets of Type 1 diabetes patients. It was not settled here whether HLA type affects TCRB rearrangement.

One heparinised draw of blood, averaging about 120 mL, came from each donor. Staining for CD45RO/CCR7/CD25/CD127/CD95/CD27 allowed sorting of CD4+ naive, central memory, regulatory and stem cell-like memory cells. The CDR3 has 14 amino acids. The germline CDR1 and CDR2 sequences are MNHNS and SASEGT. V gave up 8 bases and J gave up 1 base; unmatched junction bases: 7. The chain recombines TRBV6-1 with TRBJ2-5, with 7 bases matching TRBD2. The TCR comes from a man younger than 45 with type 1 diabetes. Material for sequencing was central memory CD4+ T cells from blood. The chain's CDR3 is CASSWGGTQETQYF. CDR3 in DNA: TGTGCCAGCTCCTGGGGGGGTACCCAAGAGACCCAGTACTTC.